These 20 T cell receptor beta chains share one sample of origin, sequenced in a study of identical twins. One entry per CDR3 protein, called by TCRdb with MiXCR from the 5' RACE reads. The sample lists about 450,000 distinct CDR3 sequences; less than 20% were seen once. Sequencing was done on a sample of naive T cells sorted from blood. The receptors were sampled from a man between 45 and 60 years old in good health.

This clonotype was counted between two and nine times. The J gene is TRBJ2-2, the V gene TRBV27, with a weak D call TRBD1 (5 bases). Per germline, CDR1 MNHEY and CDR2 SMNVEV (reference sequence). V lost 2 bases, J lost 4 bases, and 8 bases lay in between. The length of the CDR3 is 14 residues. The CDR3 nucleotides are TGTGCCAGCAGTTTAACAGGTGGCACCGGGGAGCTGTTTTTT. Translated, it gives CASSLTGGTGELFF.

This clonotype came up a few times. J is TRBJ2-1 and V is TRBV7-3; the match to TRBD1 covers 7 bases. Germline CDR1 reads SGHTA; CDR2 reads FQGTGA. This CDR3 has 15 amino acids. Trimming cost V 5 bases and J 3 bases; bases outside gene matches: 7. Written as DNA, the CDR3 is TGTGCCAGCAGCCAGACAGGGTTCTACTACAATGAGCAGTTCTTC. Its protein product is CASSQTGFYYNEQFF. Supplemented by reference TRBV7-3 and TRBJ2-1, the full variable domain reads GAGVSQTPSNKVTEKGKYVELRCDPISGHTALYWYRQSLGQGPEFLIYFQGTGAADDSGLPNDRFFAVRPEGSVSTLKIQRTERGDSAVYLCASSQTGFYYNEQFFGPGTRLTVL.

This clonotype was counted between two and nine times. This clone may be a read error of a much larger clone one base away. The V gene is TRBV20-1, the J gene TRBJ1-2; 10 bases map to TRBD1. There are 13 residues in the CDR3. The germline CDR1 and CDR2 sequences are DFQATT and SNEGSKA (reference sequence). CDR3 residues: CSANLGQGTGYPF. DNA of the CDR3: TGCAGTGCGAACCTGGGACAGGGGACAGGCTACCCCTTC.

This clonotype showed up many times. CDR3: CASSTPGGLHSNEQFF. DNA for the CDR3: TGTGCCAGCAGTACCCCAGGGGGGCTTCATAGCAATGAGCAGTTCTTC. This sequence joins TRBV7-9 and TRBJ2-1; the D gene is possibly TRBD1 (7 bases). This CDR3 is built from 16 residues. V lost 6 bases and J lost 6, with 21 bases in between. Germline V gene data show CDR1 as SEHNR and CDR2 as FQNEAQ (reference sequence).

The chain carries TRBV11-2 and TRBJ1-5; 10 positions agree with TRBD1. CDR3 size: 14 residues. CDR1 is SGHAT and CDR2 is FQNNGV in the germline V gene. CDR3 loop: CALGTGVANQPQHF. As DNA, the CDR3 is TGTGCACTGGGGACAGGGGTCGCCAATCAGCCCCAGCATTTT.

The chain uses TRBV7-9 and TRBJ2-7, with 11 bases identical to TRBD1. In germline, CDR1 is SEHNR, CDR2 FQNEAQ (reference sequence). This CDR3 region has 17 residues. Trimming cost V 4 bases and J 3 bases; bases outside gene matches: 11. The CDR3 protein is CASSSPKGTGGSYEQYF. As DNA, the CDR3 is TGTGCCAGCAGCTCCCCCAAGGGGACAGGGGGAAGCTACGAGCAGTACTTC.

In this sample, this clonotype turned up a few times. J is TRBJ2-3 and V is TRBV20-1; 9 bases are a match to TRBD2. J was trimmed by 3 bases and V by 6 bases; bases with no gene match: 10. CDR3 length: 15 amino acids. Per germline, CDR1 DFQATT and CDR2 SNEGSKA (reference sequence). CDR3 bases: TGCAGTGCGGATCCGGGACTAGCAAAGACAGATACGCAGTATTTT. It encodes CSADPGLAKTDTQYF.

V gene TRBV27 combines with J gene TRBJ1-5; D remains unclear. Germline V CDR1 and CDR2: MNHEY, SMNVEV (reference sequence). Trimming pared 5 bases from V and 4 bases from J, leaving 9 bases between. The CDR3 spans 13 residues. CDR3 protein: CASSPVRNQPQHF. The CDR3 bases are TGTGCCAGCAGTCCTGTACGGAATCAGCCCCAGCATTTT.

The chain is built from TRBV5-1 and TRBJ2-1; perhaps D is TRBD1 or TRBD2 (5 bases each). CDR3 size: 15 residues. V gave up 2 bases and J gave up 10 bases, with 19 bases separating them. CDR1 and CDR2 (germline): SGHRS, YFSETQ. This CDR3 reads CASSFDPPGRGEQFF. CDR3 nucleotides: TGCGCCAGCAGCTTTGACCCCCCGGGGCGCGGGGAGCAGTTCTTC.

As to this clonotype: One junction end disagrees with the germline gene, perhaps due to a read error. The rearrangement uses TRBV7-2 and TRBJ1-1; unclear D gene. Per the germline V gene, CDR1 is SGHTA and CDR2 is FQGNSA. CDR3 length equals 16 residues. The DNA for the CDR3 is TGTGCCAGCAGCCTTCGACACCCCTCCCTGAACACTGAAGCTTACTTT. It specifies CASSLRHPSLNTEAYF.

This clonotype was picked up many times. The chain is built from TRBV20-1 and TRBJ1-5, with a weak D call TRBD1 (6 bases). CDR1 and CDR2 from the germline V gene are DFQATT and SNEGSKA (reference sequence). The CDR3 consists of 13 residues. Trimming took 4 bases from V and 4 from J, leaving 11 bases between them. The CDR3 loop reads CSAISTGNQPQHF. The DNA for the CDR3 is TGCAGTGCTATTAGCACAGGGAATCAGCCCCAGCATTTT.

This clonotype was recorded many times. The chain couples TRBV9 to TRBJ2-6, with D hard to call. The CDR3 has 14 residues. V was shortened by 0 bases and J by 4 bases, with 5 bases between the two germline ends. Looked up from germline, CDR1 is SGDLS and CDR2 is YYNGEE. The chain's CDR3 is CASSVAFGANVLTF. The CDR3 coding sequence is TGTGCCAGCAGCGTAGCTTTCGGGGCCAACGTCCTGACTTTC.

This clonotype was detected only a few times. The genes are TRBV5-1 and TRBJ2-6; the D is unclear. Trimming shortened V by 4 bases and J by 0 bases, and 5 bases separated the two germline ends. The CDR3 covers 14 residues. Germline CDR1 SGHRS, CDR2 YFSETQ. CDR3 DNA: TGCGCCAGCAGCGGGGTCTCTGGGGCCAACGTCCTGACTTTC. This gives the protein CASSGVSGANVLTF.

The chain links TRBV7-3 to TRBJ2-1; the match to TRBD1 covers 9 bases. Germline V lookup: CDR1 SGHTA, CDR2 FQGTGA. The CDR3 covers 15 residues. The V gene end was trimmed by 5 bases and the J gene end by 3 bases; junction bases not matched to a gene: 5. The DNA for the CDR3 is TGTGCCAGCAGCGAAGGACAGGGGAACTACAATGAGCAGTTCTTC. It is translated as CASSEGQGNYNEQFF.

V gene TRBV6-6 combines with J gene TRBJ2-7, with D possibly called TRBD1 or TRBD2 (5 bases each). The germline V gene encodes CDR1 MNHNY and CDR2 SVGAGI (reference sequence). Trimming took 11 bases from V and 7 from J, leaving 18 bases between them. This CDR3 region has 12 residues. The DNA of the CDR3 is TGTGCCTCCGGCGAGGGGTCCCGAGAGCAGTACTTC. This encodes CASGEGSREQYF.

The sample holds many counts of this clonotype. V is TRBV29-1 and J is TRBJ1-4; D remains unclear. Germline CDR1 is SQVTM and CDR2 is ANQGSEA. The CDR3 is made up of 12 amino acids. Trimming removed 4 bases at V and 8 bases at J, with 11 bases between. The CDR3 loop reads CSVVLGAEKLFF. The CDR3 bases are TGCAGCGTTGTACTCGGAGCCGAAAAACTGTTTTTT.

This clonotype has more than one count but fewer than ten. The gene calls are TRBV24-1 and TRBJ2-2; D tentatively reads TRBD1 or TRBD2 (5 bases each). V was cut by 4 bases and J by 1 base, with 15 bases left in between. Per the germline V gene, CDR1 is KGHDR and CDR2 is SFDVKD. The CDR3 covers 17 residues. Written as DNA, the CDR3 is TGTGCCACCAGTGACCCGGGACGCACCTTGAACACCGGGGAGCTGTTTTTT. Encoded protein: CATSDPGRTLNTGELFF.

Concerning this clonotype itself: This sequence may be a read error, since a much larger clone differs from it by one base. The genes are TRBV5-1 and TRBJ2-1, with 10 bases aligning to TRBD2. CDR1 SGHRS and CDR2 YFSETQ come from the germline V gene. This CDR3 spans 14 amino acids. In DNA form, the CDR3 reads TGCACCAGCAGCCCACCTAGCGGGGGTACTGAGCAGTTCTTC. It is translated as CTSSPPSGGTEQFF.

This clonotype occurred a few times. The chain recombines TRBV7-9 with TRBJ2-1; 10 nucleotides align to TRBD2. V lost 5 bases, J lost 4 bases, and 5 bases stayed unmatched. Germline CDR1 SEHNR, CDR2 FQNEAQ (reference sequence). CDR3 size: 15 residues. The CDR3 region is CASSMLAGAYNEQFF. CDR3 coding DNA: TGTGCCAGCAGCATGCTAGCGGGAGCATACAATGAGCAGTTCTTC.

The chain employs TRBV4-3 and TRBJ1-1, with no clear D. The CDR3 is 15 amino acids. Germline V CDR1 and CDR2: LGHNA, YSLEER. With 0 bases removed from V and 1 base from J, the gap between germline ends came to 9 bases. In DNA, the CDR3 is TGCGCCAGCAGCCAAGAAGTTACGGGGAACACTGAAGCTTTCTTT. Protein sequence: CASSQEVTGNTEAFF.